The next 15 T cell receptor beta chains were all read from a single sample in a study of control samples from healthy donors and cancer patients. The assay was immunoSEQ multiplex PCR, and TCRdb's table has in-frame clones only and misses some. The repertoire holds 65,000 to 100,000 clones, with roughly 91% as singletons. Sequencing used blood. Receptor source: a man aged 50-60 years in good health.

By frequency in the sample, this clone is medium-sized. This sequence joins TRBV6-2 or TRBV6-3 and TRBJ1-5; 8 bases are a match to TRBD1. This CDR3 has 15 residues. Looked up from germline, CDR1 is MNHEY and CDR2 is SVGEGT. V was pared by 6 bases and J by 6 bases, with 10 bases of the junction left unmatched. The CDR3 DNA follows: TGTGCCAGCAGCCAAGGACAGGGACGCCCTCAGCCCCAGCATTTT. Its protein is CASSQGQGRPQPQHF.

The genes are TRBV30 and TRBJ1-1; 10 bases line up with TRBD1. CDR1 and CDR2 (germline): GTSNPN, SVGIG (reference sequence). Trimming removed 4 bases from V and 4 bases from J; junction bases left unmatched: 6. This CDR3 has 14 amino acids. CDR3 nucleotide sequence: TGTGCCTGGACCCCGGGACAGGGGAGCACTGAAGCTTTCTTT. This translates into CAWTPGQGSTEAFF.

This chain links TRBV6-5 with TRBJ1-2; 7 bases map to TRBD1. Germline-derived CDR1 and CDR2 are MNHEY and SVGAGI. With V trimmed by 8 bases and J by 6 bases, 9 bases remained unmatched. The CDR3 contains 13 residues. The CDR3 spells CASRNTQGNGYTF. CDR3 in DNA: TGTGCCAGCCGTAATACACAGGGGAATGGCTACACCTTC.

The rearrangement links TRBV5-1 to TRBJ1-1, with TRBD1 matching over 7 bases. Germline V lookup: CDR1 SGHRS, CDR2 YFSETQ. There are 15 residues in the CDR3. Unmatched junction bases numbered 12, after V lost 6 bases and J lost 4 bases. In DNA form, the CDR3 reads TGCGCCAGCAACAGGGGACGCCTCGGGACCACTGAAGCTTTCTTT. Its protein product is CASNRGRLGTTEAFF.

The rearrangement links TRBV9 to TRBJ1-1, with D unresolved. CDR1 is SGDLS, CDR2 YYNGEE, per germline. V was clipped by 1 base and J by 1 base, with 8 bases between them. There are 14 residues in the CDR3. CDR3: CASSVNPANTEAFF. Here the CDR3 DNA reads TGTGCCAGCAGCGTAAATCCCGCGAACACTGAAGCTTTCTTT.

This chain's CDR3 is CATSDPVTQLYTF. CDR3 DNA sequence: TGTGCCACCAGTGATCCTGTGACCCAGCTCTACACCTTC. The chain joins TRBV24-1 to TRBJ1-2; D not resolved. Germline assignment: CDR1 KGHDR and CDR2 SFDVKD. The ends were cut back, 3 bases at V and 10 bases at J, with 14 bases in the middle. This CDR3 is built from 13 residues.

The chain has TRBV7-9 and TRBJ1-4; D is unclear. Trimming took off 5 bases at V and 0 bases at J, with 7 bases between the two ends. Germline V CDR1 and CDR2: SEHNR, FQNEAQ (reference sequence). The CDR3 contains 14 residues. CDR3 loop: CASSMRATNEKLFF. CDR3 bases: TGTGCCAGCAGCATGAGAGCAACTAATGAAAAACTGTTTTTT.

The chain joins TRBV19 to TRBJ1-5; TRBD1 is a possible D gene (5 bases). Per the germline V gene, CDR1 is LNHDA and CDR2 is SQIVND (reference sequence). This CDR3 comprises 14 residues. The germline V and J ends were trimmed by 5 bases and 4 bases, with 12 bases remaining between them. CDR3 in amino acids: CASSEQVLNQPQHF. The CDR3 DNA reads TGTGCCAGTAGTGAACAGGTTTTAAATCAGCCCCAGCATTTT.

Concerning this clone: At one of its ends the junction is not consistent with the germline gene, which may arise from a read error. The sample has other DNA sequences that encode this CDR3 too. This rearrangement joins TRBV12-3 or TRBV12-4 to TRBJ2-3; no firm D call. This CDR3 has 12 amino acids. CDR3 nucleotide sequence: TGCGCCAGCAGTTTCGGCACAGATACGCAGTATTTT. Its protein product is CASSFGTDTQYF.

The chain has TRBV5-1 and TRBJ2-5; 8 bases line up with TRBD1. V shed 6 bases and J 4 bases; nucleotides not matched to a gene: 8. CDR3 size: 14 residues. The germline V gene encodes CDR1 SGHRS and CDR2 YFSETQ. CDR3: CASIAQGAGETQYF. CDR3 coding DNA: TGCGCCAGCATCGCTCAGGGGGCGGGAGAGACCCAGTACTTC.

The CDR3 spells CATSDRDIITQETQYF. CDR3 DNA: TGTGCCACCAGTGACCGGGACATTATAACCCAAGAGACCCAGTACTTC. The V and J genes are TRBV24-1 and TRBJ2-5; tentatively, D is TRBD1 (6 bases). The CDR3 sequence is 16 residues long. Germline CDR1 and CDR2: KGHDR and SFDVKD. Between the trimmed V and J ends, which lost 4 bases and 1 base, there was a span of 15 bases.

The rearrangement links TRBV7-8 to TRBJ1-6; TRBD1 matches 7 bases. Looked up from germline, CDR1 is SGHVS and CDR2 is FQNEAQ. The V and J ends lost 0 bases and 0 bases, in that order; junction bases with no gene match: 5. The CDR3 loop spans 18 amino acids. CDR3 DNA: TGTGCCAGCAGCTTAGCAGGGACAGAGAGCTCCTATAATTCACCCCTCCACTTT. It yields the protein CASSLAGTESSYNSPLHF. Using reference TRBV7-8 and TRBJ1-6 for the parts outside the CDR3, the full variable domain is GAGVSQSPRYKVAKRGQDVALRCDPISGHVSLFWYQQALGQGPEFLTYFQNEAQLDKSGLPSDRFFAERPEGSVSTLKIQRTQQEDSAVYLCASSLAGTESSYNSPLHFGNGTRLTVT.

The chain employs TRBV24-1 and TRBJ1-2; possibly TRBD1 for D (5 bases). Germline V gene data show CDR1 as KGHDR and CDR2 as SFDVKD. The CDR3 is made up of 13 amino acids. V gave up 4 bases and J gave up 7 bases, with 12 bases separating them. CDR3 residues: CATSDRGGFGYTF. CDR3 in DNA: TGTGCCACCAGTGACCGCGGGGGGTTTGGCTACACCTTC.

This sequence joins TRBV18 and TRBJ2-3; D unclear. From germline, CDR1 is KGHSH and CDR2 LQKENI. Between the trimmed V and J ends, which lost 3 bases and 6 bases, there was a span of 4 bases. The CDR3 is 11 residues long. As DNA, the CDR3 is TGTGCCAGCTCACCTTCGGATACGCAGTATTTT. Amino acids: CASSPSDTQYF.

The genes are TRBV19 and TRBJ1-3, with 7 bases identical to TRBD1. Trimming at V came to 8 bases and at J to 0 bases, leaving 10 bases not matched to a gene. Germline CDR1 LNHDA, CDR2 SQIVND (reference sequence). The CDR3 has 16 residues. The CDR3 loop is CASWRGTVNSGNTIYF. In DNA form, the CDR3 reads TGTGCCAGTTGGCGCGGGACAGTCAACTCTGGAAACACCATATATTTT.